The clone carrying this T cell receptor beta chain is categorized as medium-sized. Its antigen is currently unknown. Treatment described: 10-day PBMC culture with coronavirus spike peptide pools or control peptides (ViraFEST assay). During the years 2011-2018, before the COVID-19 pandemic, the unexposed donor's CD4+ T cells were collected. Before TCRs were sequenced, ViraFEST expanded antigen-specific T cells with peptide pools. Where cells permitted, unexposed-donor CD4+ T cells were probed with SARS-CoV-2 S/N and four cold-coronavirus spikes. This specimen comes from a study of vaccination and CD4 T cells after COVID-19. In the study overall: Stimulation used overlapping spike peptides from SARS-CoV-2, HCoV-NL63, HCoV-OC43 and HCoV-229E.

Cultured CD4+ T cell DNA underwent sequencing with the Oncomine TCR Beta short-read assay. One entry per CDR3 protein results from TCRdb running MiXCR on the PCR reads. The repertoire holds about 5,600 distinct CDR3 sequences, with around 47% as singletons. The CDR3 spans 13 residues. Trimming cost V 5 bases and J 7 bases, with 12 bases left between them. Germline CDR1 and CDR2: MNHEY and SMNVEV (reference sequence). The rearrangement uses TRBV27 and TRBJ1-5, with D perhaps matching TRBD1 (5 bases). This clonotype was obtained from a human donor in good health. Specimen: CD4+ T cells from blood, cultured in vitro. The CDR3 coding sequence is TGTGCCAGCAGTCCAGGGTCCCGACAGCCCCAGCATTTT. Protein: CASSPGSRQPQHF.